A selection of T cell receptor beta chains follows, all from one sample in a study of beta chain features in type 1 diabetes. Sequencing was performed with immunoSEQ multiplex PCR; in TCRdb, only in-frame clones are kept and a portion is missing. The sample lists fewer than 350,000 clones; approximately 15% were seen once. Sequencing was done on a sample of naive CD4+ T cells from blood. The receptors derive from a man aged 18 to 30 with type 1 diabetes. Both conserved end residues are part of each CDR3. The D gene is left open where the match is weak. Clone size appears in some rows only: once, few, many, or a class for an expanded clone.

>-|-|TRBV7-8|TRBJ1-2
CASSALGQYGYTF
TGTGCCAGCAGCGCACTCGGACAGTATGGCTACACCTTC
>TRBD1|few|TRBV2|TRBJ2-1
CASLFQGVSEQFF
TGTGCCAGCCTCTTTCAGGGGGTTAGTGAGCAGTTCTTC
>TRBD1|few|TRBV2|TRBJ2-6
CASSELGQSSGANVLTF
TGTGCCAGCAGTGAGTTGGGACAGAGCTCTGGGGCCAACGTCCTGACTTTC
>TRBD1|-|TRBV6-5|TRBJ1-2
CASSPRGFGYTF
TGTGCCAGCAGCCCCAGGGGGTTTGGCTACACCTTC
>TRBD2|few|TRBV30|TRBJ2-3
CAWRLAGASDTQYF
TGTGCCTGGAGACTAGCGGGGGCCTCAGATACGCAGTATTTT
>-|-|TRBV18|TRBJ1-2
CASSVQGQAYGYTF
TGTGCCAGCTCAGTCCAGGGGCAAGCCTATGGCTACACCTTC
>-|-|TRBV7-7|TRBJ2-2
CASSPGTGELFF
TGTGCCAGCAGCCCCGGTACCGGGGAGCTGTTTTTT
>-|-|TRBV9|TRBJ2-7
CASSVGAGYEQYF
TGTGCCAGCAGCGTAGGGGCAGGGTACGAGCAGTACTTC
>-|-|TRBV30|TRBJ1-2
CAWMYRTMRPGYTF
TGTGCCTGGATGTATAGGACTATGCGGCCTGGCTACACCTTC
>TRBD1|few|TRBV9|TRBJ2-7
CASSVGQGSYYEQYF
TGTGCCAGCAGCGTGGGACAGGGGTCTTACTACGAGCAGTACTTC
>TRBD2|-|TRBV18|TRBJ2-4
CASSPPPGLAGGPAKNIQYF
TGTGCCAGCTCACCACCGCCGGGACTAGCGGGGGGGCCGGCCAAAAACATTCAGTACTTC
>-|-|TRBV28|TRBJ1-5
CASHARGLQPQHF
TGTGCCAGCCACGCGCGGGGGCTCCAGCCCCAGCATTTT
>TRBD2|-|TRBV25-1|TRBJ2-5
CASQRAGGGRETQYF
TGTGCCAGCCAAAGAGCGGGAGGAGGGCGTGAGACCCAGTACTTC
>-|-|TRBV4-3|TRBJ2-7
CASSQGAGAGVYEQYF
TGCGCCAGCAGCCAAGGTGCCGGGGCAGGGGTCTACGAGCAGTACTTC
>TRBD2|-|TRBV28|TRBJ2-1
CASSTPGLATNEQFF
TGTGCCAGCAGTACTCCGGGACTAGCGACCAATGAGCAGTTCTTC
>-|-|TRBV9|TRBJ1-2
CASSPQGSYGYTF
TGTGCCAGCAGCCCACAGGGATCCTATGGCTACACCTTC
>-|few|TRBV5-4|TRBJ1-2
CASSTDSYYGYTF
TGTGCCAGCAGCACGGACAGCTACTATGGCTACACCTTC
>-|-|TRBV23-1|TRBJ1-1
CAIPRPVEGWAEAFF
TGCGCCATCCCGAGGCCGGTCGAGGGCTGGGCTGAAGCTTTCTTT
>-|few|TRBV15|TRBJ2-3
CATSRGASSTDTQYF
TGTGCCACCAGCAGGGGGGCCAGCTCCACAGATACGCAGTATTTT
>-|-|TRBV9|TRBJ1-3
CASSVTGGSGNTIYF
TGTGCCAGCAGCGTAACAGGCGGCTCTGGAAACACCATATATTTT
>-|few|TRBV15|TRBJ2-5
CATSRDYSGDLQETQYF
TGTGCCACCAGCAGAGATTATAGCGGCGACTTACAAGAGACCCAGTACTTC
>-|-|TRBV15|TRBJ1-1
CATSLTGLPNTEAFF
TGTGCCACCAGCCTTACGGGACTCCCGAACACTGAAGCTTTCTTT
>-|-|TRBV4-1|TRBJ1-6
CASSLYGTRGSPLHF
TGCGCCAGCAGCCTATATGGGACACGAGGTTCACCCCTCCACTTT
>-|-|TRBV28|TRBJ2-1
CATLAPSVSYNEQFF
TGTGCCACCTTAGCTCCGTCCGTTTCCTACAATGAGCAGTTCTTC
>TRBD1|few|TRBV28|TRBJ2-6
CASSPWTGLSSGANVLTF
TGTGCCAGCAGTCCTTGGACAGGGCTTAGCTCTGGGGCCAACGTCCTGACTTTC
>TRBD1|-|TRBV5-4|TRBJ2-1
CASSETGGPNNEQFF
TGTGCCAGCAGCGAAACAGGGGGCCCCAACAATGAGCAGTTCTTC
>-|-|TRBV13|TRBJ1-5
CASSLVQGEQPQHF
TGTGCCAGCAGCTTAGTGCAGGGTGAACAGCCCCAGCATTTT
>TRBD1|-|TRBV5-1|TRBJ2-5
CASSLGQGAAETQYF
TGCGCCAGCAGCCTGGGACAGGGGGCGGCGGAGACCCAGTACTTC
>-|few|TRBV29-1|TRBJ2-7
CSVGSGNSHEQYF
TGCAGCGTCGGGTCGGGAAACTCCCACGAGCAGTACTTC
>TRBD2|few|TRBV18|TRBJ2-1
CASSPDGRAFGSNEQFF
TGTGCCAGCTCACCGGACGGGAGGGCCTTTGGGAGCAATGAGCAGTTCTTC
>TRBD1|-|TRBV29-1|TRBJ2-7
CSVVEGASSYEQYF
TGCAGCGTTGTCGAGGGGGCGAGCTCCTACGAGCAGTACTTC
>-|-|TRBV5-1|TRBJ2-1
CASSSRNEQFF
TGCGCCAGCAGTTCTAGGAATGAGCAGTTCTTC
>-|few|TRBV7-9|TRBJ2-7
CASSMSSYEQYF
TGTGCCAGCAGTATGAGTTCCTACGAGCAGTACTTC
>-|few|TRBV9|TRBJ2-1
CASNPGGTSYNEQFF
TGTGCCAGCAATCCCGGGGGAACTTCCTACAATGAGCAGTTCTTC
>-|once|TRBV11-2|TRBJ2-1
CASSLDKSGDEQFF
TGTGCCAGCAGCTTAGACAAGTCAGGGGATGAGCAGTTCTTC
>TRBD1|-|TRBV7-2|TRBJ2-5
CASSLGQGEETQYF
TGTGCCAGCAGCTTAGGGCAGGGGGAAGAGACCCAGTACTTC
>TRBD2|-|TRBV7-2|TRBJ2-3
CASSRLFGTSHPDTQYF
TGTGCCAGCAGCCGGCTATTCGGGACTAGTCATCCAGATACGCAGTATTTT
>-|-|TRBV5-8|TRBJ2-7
CASSFGLAWYEQYF
TGTGCCAGCAGCTTTGGACTTGCCTGGTACGAGCAGTACTTC
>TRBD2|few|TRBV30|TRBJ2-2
CAWSGLAGVTGELFF
TGTGCCTGGAGTGGACTAGCGGGAGTTACCGGGGAGCTGTTTTTT
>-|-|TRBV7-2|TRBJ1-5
CASSPSTSQPQHF
TGTGCCAGCAGCCCCAGTACTAGTCAGCCCCAGCATTTT
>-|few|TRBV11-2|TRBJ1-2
CASSLDLSGAYGYTF
TGTGCCAGCAGCTTAGATCTATCAGGGGCTTATGGCTACACCTTC
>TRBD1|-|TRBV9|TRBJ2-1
CASSGLGQGAYEQFF
TGTGCCAGCAGCGGCCTGGGGCAGGGGGCCTATGAGCAGTTCTTC
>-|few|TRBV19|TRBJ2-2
CASSMSRPGELFF
TGTGCCAGTAGTATGAGTCGTCCCGGGGAGCTGTTTTTT